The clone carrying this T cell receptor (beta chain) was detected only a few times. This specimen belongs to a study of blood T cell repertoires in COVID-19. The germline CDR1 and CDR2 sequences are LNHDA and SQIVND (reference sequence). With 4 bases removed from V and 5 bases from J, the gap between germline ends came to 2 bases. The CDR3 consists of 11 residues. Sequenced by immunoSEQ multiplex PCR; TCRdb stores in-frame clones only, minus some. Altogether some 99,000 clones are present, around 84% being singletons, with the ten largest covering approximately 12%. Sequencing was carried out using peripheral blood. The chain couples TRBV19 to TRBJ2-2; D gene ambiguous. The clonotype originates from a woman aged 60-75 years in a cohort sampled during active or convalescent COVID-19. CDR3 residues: CASSTTGELFF. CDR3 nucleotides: TGTGCCAGTAGTACGACCGGGGAGCTGTTTTTT. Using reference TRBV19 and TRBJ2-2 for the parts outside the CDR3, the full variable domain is DGGITQSPKYLFRKEGQNVTLSCEQNLNHDAMYWYRQDPGQGLRLIYYSQIVNDFQKGDIAEGYSVSREKKESFPLTVTSAQKNPTAFYLCASSTTGELFFGEGSRLTVL.